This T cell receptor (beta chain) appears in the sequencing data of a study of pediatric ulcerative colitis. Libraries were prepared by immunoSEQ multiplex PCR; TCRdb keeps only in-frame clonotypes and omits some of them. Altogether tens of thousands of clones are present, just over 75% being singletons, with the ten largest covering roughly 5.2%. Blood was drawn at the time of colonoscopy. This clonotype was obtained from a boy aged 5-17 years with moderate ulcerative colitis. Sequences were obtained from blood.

The CDR3 sequence: CASSRQFNTEAFF. The CDR3 nucleotides read TGTGCCAGCAGCCGACAATTTAACACTGAAGCTTTCTTT. V and J are TRBV7-3 and TRBJ1-1; D call uncertain. Germline loops: CDR1 SGHTA, CDR2 FQGTGA. The CDR3 spans 13 residues. V was clipped by 5 bases and J by 2 bases, with 9 bases between them.